This T cell receptor beta chain was sequenced during a study of ipilimumab plus nivolumab after autologous stem cell transplantation. Study information: The DLBCL group included primary refractory and relapsed cases.

Details on this clone: The antigen remains unidentified.

Regarding the study as a whole: Per the authors, repertoire, Treg and microbiota data justify further study.

Trimming took 3 bases from V and 13 from J; bases not matched to a gene: 2. This CDR3 has 11 amino acids. The V gene's germline CDR1 is SGHNT and CDR2 YYREEE (reference sequence). The data were produced by immunoSEQ multiplex PCR, yet TCRdb's version contains in-frame clones alone and is incomplete. This table holds 15,000 to 20,000 clones, 65% to 85% found once. Checkpoint therapy with ipilimumab 1 mg/kg began 14 to 28 days after transplant. Dosing: nivolumab 3 mg/kg IV, weeks 1, 4, 7, 10, then every two weeks to week 26. This sample comprised PBMCs, obtained in a trial of ipilimumab plus nivolumab as post-transplant consolidation. The V call is TRBV5-4, the J call TRBJ2-1; 9 nucleotides align to TRBD2. The receptor's source is a male donor with diffuse large B-cell lymphoma. The CDR3 region has the DNA TGTGCCAGCAGCTCCGGGACTAGCCAGTTCTTC. Protein sequence: CASSSGTSQFF.